These T cell receptor beta chains were read from a single sample in a study of glioma-infiltrating T cells. One entry per CDR3 protein, called by TCRdb with MiXCR from the multiplex PCR reads. The table shows roughly 200,000 distinct CDR3 sequences, with around 40% occurring only once. What was sequenced was glioma tissue, nonneoplastic brain tissue, or PBMCs (not recorded which). Receptors originate from a human donor with low-grade glioma or glioblastoma, undergoing nonglioma brain surgery, or in good health (not recorded which). CDR3s include the opening cysteine and the closing phenylalanine or tryptophan. A D gene is named only where the DNA matches it firmly. Size is omitted from some rows. Given values are once, few, many or a class for expanded clones.

size	V	D	J	DNA	CDR3
NA	TRBV6-2/TRBV6-3	NA	TRBJ1-5	TGTGCCAGCAGTGATGCCATATTTAATCAGCCCCAGCATTTT	CASSDAIFNQPQHF
few	TRBV12-3/TRBV12-4	NA	TRBJ1-2	TGTGCCAGCAGTCCCATGTTGGGGGGCGCGTTCTATGGCTACACCTTC	CASSPMLGGAFYGYTF
NA	TRBV6-5	TRBD2	TRBJ2-3	TGTGCCAGCAGTGCTAGCGGGAGGGCCTCGGATACGCAGTATTTT	CASSASGRASDTQYF
few	TRBV5-1	NA	TRBJ1-4	TGCGCCAGCAGCTTGGACAGCCTCAATGAAAAACTGTTTTTT	CASSLDSLNEKLFF
NA	TRBV12-3/TRBV12-4	TRBD2	TRBJ2-1	TGTGCCAGCAGTTCCGCCCCAGCGGGAGACGAGCAGTTCTTC	CASSSAPAGDEQFF
NA	TRBV7-8	TRBD1	TRBJ2-5	TGTGCCAGCAGCTTAGGACAGGGGGCGAGCCAAGAGACCCAGTACTTC	CASSLGQGASQETQYF
NA	TRBV5-1	NA	TRBJ2-7	TGCGCCAGCAGCTTGGGTATGGGGAGCTCCTACGAGCAGTACTTC	CASSLGMGSSYEQYF
few	TRBV5-1	NA	TRBJ2-3	TGCGCCAGCAGCTTTACGGGGTTAGATACGCAGTATTTT	CASSFTGLDTQYF
few	TRBV12-3/TRBV12-4	TRBD2	TRBJ2-1	TGTGCCAGCAGTTTATCTCGAGCGGGGAACAATGAGCAGTTCTTC	CASSLSRAGNNEQFF
NA	TRBV5-4	NA	TRBJ2-7	TGTGCCAGCAGCCCCCCGGGACTGGGGACCTCCGAGCAGTACTTC	CASSPPGLGTSEQYF
once	TRBV29-1	TRBD2	TRBJ2-7	TGCAGCGTTCTTACTAGCGGGAGTACATACGAGCAGTACTTC	CSVLTSGSTYEQYF
NA	TRBV6-1	TRBD2	TRBJ2-7	TGTGCCAGCAGTCTACTAGCGGGATGGTTATACGAGCAGTACTTC	CASSLLAGWLYEQYF
NA	TRBV5-1	NA	TRBJ2-4	TGCGCCAGCAGCTTTGGAAACATTCAGTACTTC	CASSFGNIQYF
few	TRBV29-1	NA	TRBJ2-1	TGCAGCGTGCTCGACAGGTCATTGGGCTACAATGAGCAGTTCTTC	CSVLDRSLGYNEQFF
NA	TRBV2	TRBD1	TRBJ2-5	TGTGCCAGCACGGACAGGGCGGAAGAGACCCAGGACTTC	CASTDRAEETQDF
NA	TRBV3-1	TRBD2	TRBJ2-3	TGTGCCAGCAGCCATACGGGAGGGCCTACAGATACGCAGTATTTT	CASSHTGGPTDTQYF
many	TRBV28	NA	TRBJ2-3	TGTGCCAGCAGATCGGTAGGGGTCACAGATACGCAGTATTTT	CASRSVGVTDTQYF
few	TRBV19	NA	TRBJ1-5	TGTGCCAGTAGTATAGATGGAAGTGGGGGGCAGCCCCAGCATTTT	CASSIDGSGGQPQHF
NA	TRBV4-3	NA	TRBJ2-5	TGCGCCAGCAGCGACGTGGGGGGCGCGTGGACCATCCAAGAGACCAAGTACTTC	CASSDVGGAWTIQETKYF
many	TRBV18	NA	TRBJ1-1	TGTGCCAGCTCACCAGAACCCCCCACTGAAGCTTTCTTT	CASSPEPPTEAFF
NA	TRBV2	NA	TRBJ1-4	TGTGCCAGCAGGGGCCGCGGCGGAACTAATGAAAAACTGTTTTTT	CASRGRGGTNEKLFF
NA	TRBV7-9	NA	TRBJ2-7	TGTGCCAGCAGCCCTGGCAACGCCGCCGCGTACTTC	CASSPGNAAAYF
NA	TRBV5-1	NA	TRBJ1-1	TGCGCCAGCAGCTTGCAAACAGGGAACACTGAAGCTTTCTTT	CASSLQTGNTEAFF
many	TRBV3-1	NA	TRBJ2-1	TGTGCCAGCAGCCAGACAGGCAATGAGCAGTTCTTC	CASSQTGNEQFF
NA	TRBV12-3/TRBV12-4	TRBD2	TRBJ2-1	TGTGCCAGCACTGCACTAGCGGGTTTCTACAATGAGCAGTTCTTC	CASTALAGFYNEQFF
few	TRBV19	NA	TRBJ1-5	TGTGCCAGTAGTGTCTTTACGATGACGAACCGGGGGGGAGGGCAGCCCCAGCATTTT	CASSVFTMTNRGGGQPQHF
many	TRBV28	TRBD2	TRBJ2-1	TGTGCCAGCAGTTTCCGAACTAGCGGGAGTCTAAATGAGCAGTTCTTC	CASSFRTSGSLNEQFF
NA	TRBV7-6	TRBD2	TRBJ2-1	TGTGCCAGCAGCTTAGAAGGCGGGAGGGATCACAATGAGCAGTTCTTC	CASSLEGGRDHNEQFF
many	TRBV25-1	TRBD2	TRBJ2-5	TGTGCCAGCAGTGAATACGGGGGGAACCAAGAGACCCAGTACTTC	CASSEYGGNQETQYF